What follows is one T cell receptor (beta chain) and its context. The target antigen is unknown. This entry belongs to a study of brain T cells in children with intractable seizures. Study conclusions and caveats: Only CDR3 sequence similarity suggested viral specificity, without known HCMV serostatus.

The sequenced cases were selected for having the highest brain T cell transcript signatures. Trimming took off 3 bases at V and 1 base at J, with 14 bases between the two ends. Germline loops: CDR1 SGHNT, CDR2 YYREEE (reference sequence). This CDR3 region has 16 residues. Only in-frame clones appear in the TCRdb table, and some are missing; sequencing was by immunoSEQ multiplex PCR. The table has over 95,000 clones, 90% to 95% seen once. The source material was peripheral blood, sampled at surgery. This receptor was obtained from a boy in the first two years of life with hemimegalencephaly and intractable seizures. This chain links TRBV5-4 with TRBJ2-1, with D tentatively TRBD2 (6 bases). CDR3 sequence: CASSSPLRGSYNEQFF. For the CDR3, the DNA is TGTGCCAGCAGCTCGCCCCTACGGGGGTCCTACAATGAGCAGTTCTTC.